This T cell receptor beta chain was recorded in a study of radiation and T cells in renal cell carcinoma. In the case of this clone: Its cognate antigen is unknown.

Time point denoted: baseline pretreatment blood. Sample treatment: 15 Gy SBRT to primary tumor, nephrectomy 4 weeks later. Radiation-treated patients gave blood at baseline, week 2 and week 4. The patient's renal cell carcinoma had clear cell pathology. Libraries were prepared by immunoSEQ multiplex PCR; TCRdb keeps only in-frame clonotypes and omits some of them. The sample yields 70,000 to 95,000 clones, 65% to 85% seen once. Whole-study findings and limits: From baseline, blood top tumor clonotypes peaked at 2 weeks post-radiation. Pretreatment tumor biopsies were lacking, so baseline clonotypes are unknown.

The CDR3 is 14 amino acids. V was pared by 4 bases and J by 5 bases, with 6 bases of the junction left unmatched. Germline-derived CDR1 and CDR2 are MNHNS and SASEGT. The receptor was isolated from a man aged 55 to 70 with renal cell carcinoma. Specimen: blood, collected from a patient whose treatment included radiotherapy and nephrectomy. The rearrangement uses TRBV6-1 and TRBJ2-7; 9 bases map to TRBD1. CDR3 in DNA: TGTGCCAGCAGTGGGGACAGGGCGTCCCACGAGCAGTACTTC. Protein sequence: CASSGDRASHEQYF.